The present TCR beta chain was sequenced within a study of blood T cell repertoires in COVID-19. Study as a whole: The study drew acute and convalescent COVID-19 samples from the United States, Italy and Spain.

In the original workflow: The authors estimated nucleated cell counts from reference gene primer amplification. Profiled with immunoSEQ multiplex PCR; TCRdb holds only in-frame clones, not every one. D and trimming come from the DNA, and the V and J calls and clone size come from that table. Seen here are under 300,000 clones, around 84% observed once, and the top ten hold over 1.3%. Seattle's enrolled individuals joined amid active infection and were then monitored longitudinally. This TCR was recovered from a human donor with COVID-19, enrolled during active disease. The donor label of this sample is uncertain. Sequenced input: peripheral blood.

The CDR3 reads CASSLAGRQNEQFF. CDR3 DNA sequence: TGTGCCAGCAGCTTAGCCGGGAGACAAAATGAGCAGTTCTTC. J is TRBJ2-1 and V is TRBV7-9, with D perhaps TRBD2 (6 bases). This CDR3 is built from 14 residues. Germline V gene lookup returns CDR1 SEHNR and CDR2 FQNEAQ (reference sequence). Trimming took off 0 bases at V and 7 bases at J, with 10 bases between the two ends.